The 15 T cell receptor beta chains presented below share a single source sample, sequenced in a study of early stage breast cancer tumors. Clones were read by immunoSEQ multiplex PCR, and TCRdb kept only the in-frame ones, dropping some. The table includes over 8,500 clones, about four fifths detected once. Sequenced input: normal breast tissue next to the tumor. The source is a person aged 35-55 years with breast cancer.

The J gene is TRBJ2-2, the V gene TRBV30, with a weak D call TRBD1 (5 bases). Germline V lookup: CDR1 GTSNPN, CDR2 SVGIG (reference sequence). The length of the CDR3 is 13 residues. The V end lost 3 bases, the J end lost 2 bases, and 7 bases lay between the germline ends. CDR3 in DNA: TGTGCCTGGAGGGACACTAACACCGGGGAGCTGTTTTTT. Its protein is CAWRDTNTGELFF.

The chain employs TRBV5-1 and TRBJ2-2; D perhaps matches TRBD2 (5 bases). CDR3 length equals 14 residues. The V end was cut by 6 bases, the J end by 0 bases, with 9 bases between. Germline V lookup: CDR1 SGHRS, CDR2 YFSETQ. The DNA for the CDR3 is TGCGCCAGCATTCGGACTCCGAACACCGGGGAGCTGTTTTTT. Translating it yields CASIRTPNTGELFF.

V gene TRBV18 combines with J gene TRBJ2-5; D not resolved. Germline V CDR1 and CDR2: KGHSH, LQKENI. This CDR3 contains 13 residues. V was cut by 3 bases and J by 0 bases, with 5 bases left in between. The CDR3, as DNA: TGTGCCAGCTCACCGGGGTACCAAGAGACCCAGTACTTC. Translation: CASSPGYQETQYF.

The chain uses TRBV2 and TRBJ1-1; D is uncertain. From germline, CDR1 is SNHLY and CDR2 FYNNEI. There are 12 residues in the CDR3. Trimming stripped 8 bases from V and 0 bases from J, with 7 bases between. CDR3: CASARLNTEAFF. The CDR3 coding sequence is TGTGCCAGCGCGAGACTGAACACTGAAGCTTTCTTT.

DNA of the CDR3: TGTGCCAGCGAGGGCGTCTATGGCTACACCTTC. Translating it yields CASEGVYGYTF. The rearrangement joins TRBV25-1 to TRBJ1-2, with D unclear. Trimming stripped 8 bases from V and 4 bases from J, with 8 bases between. This CDR3 is built from 11 residues. Germline CDR1 MGHDK, CDR2 SYGVNS.

The V and J genes are TRBV5-1 and TRBJ2-3; D gene uncertain. The CDR3 covers 14 residues. The V end was cut by 2 bases, the J end by 0 bases, with 7 bases between. The germline V gene encodes CDR1 SGHRS and CDR2 YFSETQ. The CDR3 DNA follows: TGCGCCAGCAGCTTAATGATAAGCACAGATACGCAGTATTTT. This sequence encodes CASSLMISTDTQYF. Complete variable domain (other parts from reference TRBV5-1 and TRBJ2-3): KAGVTQTPRYLIKTRGQQVTLSCSPISGHRSVSWYQQTPGQGLQFLFEYFSETQRNKGNFPGRFSGRQFSNSRSEMNVSTLELGDSALYLCASSLMISTDTQYFGPGTRLTVL.

The J gene is TRBJ2-7, the V gene TRBV27; D may be TRBD2 (5 bases). The germline CDR1 and CDR2 sequences are MNHEY and SMNVEV (reference sequence). The CDR3 has 14 residues. V gave up 0 bases and J gave up 5 bases, with 11 bases separating them. The DNA of the CDR3 is TGTGCCAGCAGTTTATCGATCATGGGAGACGAGCAGTACTTC. It is translated as CASSLSIMGDEQYF.

There are a few counts of this clone. DNA of the CDR3: TGTGCCAGTAGTATCCGGACCCTTAACAATCAGCCCCAGCATTTT. It specifies CASSIRTLNNQPQHF. This chain connects TRBV19 to TRBJ1-5, with unresolved D. This CDR3 is 15 amino acids long. From germline, CDR1 is LNHDA and CDR2 SQIVND (reference sequence). V was shortened by 3 bases and J by 3 bases, with 12 bases between the two germline ends.

The chain links TRBV4-2 to TRBJ2-7, with D possibly called TRBD1 or TRBD2 (5 bases each). Germline-derived CDR1 and CDR2 are LGHNA and YNFKEQ. CDR3 length equals 17 residues. Deletions cut 0 bases from V and 1 base from J, with 16 bases between. In DNA form, the CDR3 reads TGTGCCAGCAGCCAAGATCTTATAGGGGACGGATCCTACGAGCAGTACTTC. Translated: CASSQDLIGDGSYEQYF.

This clone was counted a few times. The chain joins TRBV6-5 to TRBJ2-1, with 8 bases fitting TRBD1. Per germline, CDR1 MNHEY and CDR2 SVGAGI. Trimming at V came to 10 bases and at J to 7 bases, leaving 9 bases not matched to a gene. The CDR3 extends over 13 amino acids. In DNA form, the CDR3 reads TGTGCCACCGGACAGGGAATCTCGAATGAGCAGTTCTTC. Protein: CATGQGISNEQFF.

The rearrangement joins TRBV6-1 to TRBJ2-7; D unresolved. In germline, CDR1 is MNHNS, CDR2 SASEGT. CDR3 length: 14 residues. The ends were cut back, 5 bases at V and 4 bases at J, with 15 bases in the middle. The CDR3 loop reads CASSQSSLPYEQYF. The CDR3 DNA reads as TGTGCCAGCAGTCAGAGCTCCCTACCATACGAGCAGTACTTC.

V is TRBV29-1 and J is TRBJ1-1, with D possibly TRBD1 on 6 matching bases. In germline, CDR1 is SQVTM, CDR2 ANQGSEA. The germline V and J ends were trimmed by 7 bases and 7 bases, with 19 bases remaining between them. CDR3 size: 13 residues. This chain's CDR3 is CSGVRTGYGEAFF. The CDR3 DNA sequence: TGCAGCGGTGTAAGAACAGGGTATGGTGAAGCTTTCTTT.

This clone has only a few counts. The chain recombines TRBV9 with TRBJ2-7, with no clear D. Per germline, CDR1 SGDLS and CDR2 YYNGEE. The V end lost 4 bases, the J end lost 4 bases, and 15 bases lay between the germline ends. CDR3 length: 14 amino acids. CDR3 loop: CASSPLESPYEQYF. The CDR3 region has the DNA TGTGCCAGCAGCCCCCTGGAGTCACCTTACGAGCAGTACTTC.

This clone was found once. The V call is TRBV4-1, the J call TRBJ2-7; D is unresolved. This CDR3 is 14 amino acids long. Trimming removed 1 base from V and 3 bases from J, with 10 bases in between. Germline V CDR1 and CDR2: MGHRA, YSYEKL. DNA of the CDR3: TGCGCCAGCAGCCAAGCACAGAGCTTCTACGAGCAGTACTTC. This gives the protein CASSQAQSFYEQYF.

This chain connects TRBV4-2 to TRBJ2-3, with D possibly TRBD2 on 5 matching bases. The CDR3 is 16 amino acids. CDR1 is LGHNA, CDR2 YNFKEQ, per germline. V was clipped by 0 bases and J by 5 bases, with 15 bases between them. CDR3 nucleotide sequence: TGTGCCAGCAGCCAAGAGGTAATGGCTGCGGGAGATACGCAGTATTTT. Its protein product is CASSQEVMAAGDTQYF.